This TCR beta chain was retrieved from a study of shared clonotypes between healthy human individuals. Looking at the study overall: For every donor, three CD4 naive, three CD4 memory, two CD8 naive and one CD8 memory plates were used. General study findings and limits: Clonotypes shared by all four sorted-subset donors had higher generation probabilities than non-shared clonotypes.

About 30,000 T cell genomes, or approximately 0.2 ug DNA, went into the sorted-subset replicate PCRs. TCRdb keeps only in-frame clones here, not all; method: immunoSEQ multiplex PCR. The sample includes over a million clones, around 98% of them seen just once. This clone was recorded once. The antigen remains unidentified. The sequence derives from a man aged 25 to 45 in good health. The source material was naive CD4+ T cells sorted from blood. Described subset: CD45RA+ positively selected.

CDR3 loop: CATSLDNRDEQYF. Here the CDR3 DNA reads TGTGCCACCAGCCTCGATAACAGGGACGAGCAGTACTTC. The J gene is TRBJ2-7, the V gene TRBV15, with D maybe TRBD1 (6 bases). The CDR3 has 13 residues. V lost 5 bases, J lost 5 bases, and 13 bases lay in between. The germline V gene encodes CDR1 LNHNV and CDR2 YYDKDF (reference sequence). Using reference TRBV15 and TRBJ2-7 for the parts outside the CDR3, the full variable domain is DAMVIQNPRYQVTQFGKPVTLSCSQTLNHNVMYWYQQKSSQAPKLLFHYYDKDFNNEADTPDNFQSRRPNTSFCFLDIRSPGLGDTAMYLCATSLDNRDEQYFGPGTRLTVT.